The sequence of this T cell receptor (beta chain) was determined in a study of cytomegalovirus exposure and HLA in healthy donors. Study-wide results and limits: The tendency of first-cohort TCR clusters to co-occur in the 110 or so validation repertoires emerged from a later analysis.

Regarding this clone: Its antigen is unknown.

Trimming cost V 0 bases and J 4 bases, with 12 bases left between them. This CDR3 region has 15 residues. CDR1 MGHRA and CDR2 YSYEKL come from the germline V gene. Repertoires were generated with immunoSEQ multiplex PCR, while TCRdb's copy carries only in-frame clones and drops some. Of roughly 150,000 clones listed, around 86% are singletons. This chain uses TRBV4-1 with TRBJ1-2, with D possibly TRBD1 on 5 matching bases. The material sequenced was PBMCs. The clonotype was recovered from a man between 18 and 35 years old in good health and CMV-seropositive. The CDR3 loop reads CASSQESGSGYGYTF. The CDR3 DNA follows: TGCGCCAGCAGCCAAGAATCAGGGTCCGGCTATGGCTACACCTTC.